This entry lists 26 T cell receptor beta chains sequenced from one sample in a study of shared clonotypes between healthy human individuals. Repertoires were generated with immunoSEQ multiplex PCR, while TCRdb's copy carries only in-frame clones and drops some. The sample records about 2 million clones, approximately 94% being singletons. Selected positively for CCR7 and CD45RO-negative, naive CD8 cells excluded terminally differentiated effector memory CD45RA+ cells. Material: naive CD8+ T cells sorted from blood. All receptors come from a man younger than 35 in good health.

The gene calls are TRBV5-5 and TRBJ2-7; 10 bases fit TRBD2. Per germline, CDR1 SGHKS and CDR2 YYEKEE (reference sequence). The CDR3 runs 15 residues. V lost 4 bases and J lost 1; bases outside the gene matches: 5. The chain's CDR3 is CASSTGLAVSYEQYF. CDR3 coding DNA: TGTGCCAGCAGCACCGGACTAGCGGTATCCTACGAGCAGTACTTC.

The chain carries TRBV23-1 and TRBJ2-5, with D possibly being TRBD2 (6 bases). TRBV23-1 is filed as an ORF, its function uncertain. Deletions cut 0 bases from V and 7 bases from J, with 9 bases between. The CDR3 runs to 13 residues. CDR3 nucleotide sequence: TGCGCCAGCAGTCAATCGGGGGGACCGACCCAGTACTTC. It is translated as CASSQSGGPTQYF.

The rearrangement joins TRBV27 to TRBJ2-1; TRBD2 aligns across 9 bases. The CDR3 has 14 residues. The germline V gene encodes CDR1 MNHEY and CDR2 SMNVEV (reference sequence). Germline trimming cut 2 bases from V and 8 bases from J; bases unmatched to any gene: 4. This CDR3 reads CASSLAGGLHEQFF. CDR3 nucleotide sequence: TGTGCCAGCAGTTTAGCGGGGGGGCTGCATGAGCAGTTCTTC.

The rearrangement links TRBV5-1 to TRBJ1-4; 10 bases are shared with TRBD1. The germline CDR1 and CDR2 sequences are SGHRS and YFSETQ. The CDR3 is 15 residues long. V trimming: 2 bases; J trimming: 10 bases; junction bases outside the gene matches: 8. The CDR3 region is CASSFSGQGVGKLFF. The CDR3, as DNA: TGCGCCAGCAGCTTCTCCGGACAGGGGGTAGGAAAACTGTTTTTT.

This sequence joins TRBV27 and TRBJ2-6; either TRBD1 or TRBD2 may fit D (5 bases each). There are 18 residues in the CDR3. V lost 2 bases and J 0 bases, leaving 14 bases between the germline ends. CDR1 MNHEY and CDR2 SMNVEV come from the germline V gene (reference sequence). The chain's CDR3 is CASSLGAGTSSGANVLTF. CDR3 in DNA: TGTGCCAGCAGTTTAGGGGCAGGGACCAGCTCTGGGGCCAACGTCCTGACTTTC.

The chain employs TRBV28 and TRBJ1-4, with a weak D call TRBD1 (5 bases). The CDR3 totals 15 residues. V was pared by 1 base and J by 4 bases, with 10 bases between. Looked up from germline, CDR1 is MDHEN and CDR2 is SYDVKM. In DNA form, the CDR3 reads TGTGCCAGCAGTTTATTCAGGGATCTTAATGAAAAACTGTTTTTT. It translates to CASSLFRDLNEKLFF.

The chain carries TRBV2 and TRBJ2-7, with 14 bases aligning to TRBD2. The CDR3 is made up of 15 amino acids. Germline CDR1 is SNHLY and CDR2 is FYNNEI. The V and J ends lost 3 bases and 6 bases, in that order; junction bases with no gene match: 4. The CDR3 is CASSEGLAGVGEQYF. The CDR3 DNA sequence: TGTGCCAGCAGTGAGGGACTAGCGGGAGTTGGCGAGCAGTACTTC.

The rearrangement joins TRBV29-1 to TRBJ2-3, with 7 bases aligning to TRBD1. J was trimmed by 4 bases and V by 0 bases; bases with no gene match: 16. The germline V gene has CDR1 SQVTM and CDR2 ANQGSEA. The CDR3 is made up of 18 amino acids. DNA for the CDR3: TGCAGCGTTGAAGACGGGACAGTTTCTAACGCGGTTGCAGATACGCAGTATTTT. It specifies CSVEDGTVSNAVADTQYF.

The chain combines TRBV7-9 with TRBJ1-1, with D tentatively TRBD1 (5 bases). Germline V gene data show CDR1 as SEHNR and CDR2 as FQNEAQ (reference sequence). This CDR3 has 12 amino acids. V was cut by 7 bases and J by 7 bases, with 13 bases left in between. The CDR3 region has the DNA TGTGCCAGCACCGGGGGGGTTGATGAAGCTTTCTTT. Protein: CASTGGVDEAFF. Filled out from reference TRBV7-9 and TRBJ1-1, the complete variable domain reads DTGVSQNPRHKITKRGQNVTFRCDPISEHNRLYWYRQTLGQGPEFLTYFQNEAQLEKSRLLSDRFSAERPKGSFSTLEIQRTEQGDSAMYLCASTGGVDEAFFGQGTRLTVV.

The rearrangement links TRBV6-5 to TRBJ2-7; possible D gene TRBD1, 6 bases. CDR1 MNHEY and CDR2 SVGAGI come from the germline V gene. The V end was cut by 7 bases, the J end by 8 bases, with 18 bases between. This CDR3 has 13 amino acids. The CDR3 nucleotides read TGTGCCAGCAAGGAGGACAGATCTAGGAAGCAGTACTTC. As protein: CASKEDRSRKQYF.

V and J are TRBV30 and TRBJ2-7; TRBD2 matches at 7 bases. The CDR3 contains 14 residues. V lost 0 bases to trimming and J lost 5 bases; unmatched junction nucleotides: 7. Germline CDR1 and CDR2: GTSNPN and SVGIG (reference sequence). CDR3 in amino acids: CAWSVLGLFDEQYF. CDR3 nucleotide sequence: TGTGCCTGGAGTGTACTGGGACTATTTGACGAGCAGTACTTC.

CDR3 residues: CASSEGTPVSYEQYF. Here the CDR3 DNA reads TGCGCCAGCAGTGAGGGGACCCCTGTGTCCTACGAGCAGTACTTC. The chain couples TRBV10-2 to TRBJ2-7; TRBD1 or TRBD2 may be the D gene (5 bases each). CDR3 size: 15 residues. The V and J ends lost 2 bases and 1 base respectively, with 12 bases between them. CDR1 and CDR2 (germline): WSHSY, SAAADI.

The chain carries TRBV4-1 and TRBJ1-1; D is undetermined. In germline, CDR1 is MGHRA, CDR2 YSYEKL. The CDR3 totals 16 residues. The V gene lost 2 bases and the J gene lost 1 base, with 14 bases spanning the gap. The CDR3: CASSQFLDGENTEAFF. CDR3 DNA sequence: TGCGCCAGCAGCCAATTCCTTGACGGAGAGAACACTGAAGCTTTCTTT.

The chain has TRBV13 and TRBJ2-3; D assignment may be TRBD1 or TRBD2 (7 bases each). The germline CDR1 and CDR2 sequences are PRHDT and FYEKMQ (reference sequence). The CDR3 spans 17 residues. The germline V and J ends were trimmed by 4 bases and 0 bases, with 17 bases remaining between them. The CDR3: CASSSGGDTPSTDTQYF. The CDR3 DNA sequence: TGTGCCAGCAGCTCAGGGGGGGACACTCCTAGCACAGATACGCAGTATTTT.

V gene TRBV11-2 combines with J gene TRBJ2-7; weak D call: TRBD1 (6 bases). Between the trimmed V and J ends, which lost 0 bases and 5 bases, there was a span of 11 bases. This CDR3 spans 14 amino acids. Germline-derived CDR1 and CDR2 are SGHAT and FQNNGV. The CDR3 coding sequence is TGTGCCAGCAGCTTAGAAGCAGGGGAGAACGAGCAGTACTTC. This encodes CASSLEAGENEQYF.

The chain has TRBV28 and TRBJ2-7, with D hard to call. There are 15 residues in the CDR3. The V gene's germline CDR1 is MDHEN and CDR2 SYDVKM. V was shortened by 5 bases and J by 6 bases, with 20 bases between the two germline ends. The CDR3 DNA sequence: TGTGCCAGCAGTCTCCCGGGTCAGGCCTCGGGCGAGCAGTACTTC. It codes for CASSLPGQASGEQYF.

CDR3 sequence (DNA): TGTGCCAGCAGTGACTGGCGGGGGGACACCGGGGAGCTGTTTTTT. It yields the protein CASSDWRGDTGELFF. The chain has TRBV2 and TRBJ2-2; TRBD2 aligns across 8 bases. Losses at the gene ends were 3 bases for V and 3 bases for J; bases not matched to a gene: 3. Germline V gene lookup returns CDR1 SNHLY and CDR2 FYNNEI. This CDR3 has 15 amino acids.

V gene TRBV14 combines with J gene TRBJ1-1; D is ambiguous. Trimming removed 4 bases at V and 4 bases at J, with 10 bases between. Germline V gene data show CDR1 as SGHDN and CDR2 as FVKESK. The CDR3 extends over 13 amino acids. This chain's CDR3 is CASSPWVSTEAFF. In DNA form, the CDR3 reads TGTGCCAGCAGCCCTTGGGTCTCCACTGAAGCTTTCTTT.

The V call is TRBV6-6, the J call TRBJ2-7; 8 positions agree with TRBD1. V lost 0 bases, J lost 2 bases, and 3 bases stayed unmatched. Germline CDR1 reads MNHNY; CDR2 reads SVGAGI (reference sequence). This CDR3 has 15 amino acids. The DNA for the CDR3 is TGTGCCAGCAGTTACTCGACAGGGGCTACCTACGAGCAGTACTTC. Translated: CASSYSTGATYEQYF.

The V and J genes are TRBV27 and TRBJ1-5; 9 bases agree with TRBD1. CDR1 MNHEY and CDR2 SMNVEV come from the germline V gene (reference sequence). The CDR3 is 14 amino acids. Trimming at V came to 3 bases and at J to 4 bases, leaving 1 base not matched to a gene. The CDR3 DNA reads as TGTGCCAGCAGTTTCGACAGGGGGAATCAGCCCCAGCATTTT. This codes for CASSFDRGNQPQHF.

The chain has TRBV19 and TRBJ2-7; TRBD1 matches 7 bases. V shed 5 bases and J 1 base; nucleotides not matched to a gene: 5. CDR1 is LNHDA and CDR2 is SQIVND in the germline V gene (reference sequence). There are 14 residues in the CDR3. The CDR3 nucleotides read TGTGCCAGTAGTCCCGGACAGGATTCCTACGAGCAGTACTTC. Translating it yields CASSPGQDSYEQYF.

The V and J genes are TRBV4-3 and TRBJ1-3, with D uncertain. The CDR3 totals 15 residues. Germline CDR1 and CDR2: LGHNA and YSLEER. Trimming stripped 0 bases from V and 2 bases from J, with 8 bases between. The CDR3 nucleotides are TGCGCCAGCAGCCAAGATCCCTACCCTGGAAACACCATATATTTT. Translated: CASSQDPYPGNTIYF.

This clone was seen only once. This rearrangement joins TRBV4-1 to TRBJ2-7; 7 bases fit TRBD1. J lost 0 bases, V lost 3 bases, and 2 bases had no gene match. Germline assignment: CDR1 MGHRA and CDR2 YSYEKL. The CDR3 has 14 amino acids. The CDR3 DNA reads TGCGCCAGCAGCCAGACAGGGTTCTCCTACGAGCAGTACTTC. Protein sequence: CASSQTGFSYEQYF.

To note about this clone: Other nucleotide sequences from this sample produce the same CDR3. The rearrangement joins TRBV10-1 to TRBJ2-5; 9 bases match TRBD1. Germline assignment: CDR1 WNHNN and CDR2 SYGVQD (reference sequence). V was clipped by 5 bases and J by 5 bases; unmatched bases: 9. The CDR3 is 15 residues long. The CDR3: CASSPGQGSWETQYF. In nucleotides, the CDR3 is TGCGCCAGCAGTCCTGGACAGGGGAGTTGGGAGACCCAGTACTTC.

About this clone: This CDR3 is also generated by other DNA sequences in the sample. The CDR3 spells CASSIVPGAYEQYF. In nucleotides, the CDR3 is TGTGCCAGTAGTATAGTACCAGGGGCCTACGAGCAGTACTTC. The chain uses TRBV19 and TRBJ2-7, with a possible D match to TRBD1 (6 bases). This CDR3 is 14 amino acids long. Between the trimmed V and J ends, which lost 1 base and 2 bases, there was a span of 9 bases. Germline CDR1 LNHDA, CDR2 SQIVND (reference sequence).

For this clone: Different DNA sequences within this sample yield the same CDR3. The chain joins TRBV27 to TRBJ1-2; TRBD1 matches at 12 bases. V lost 3 bases, J lost 7 bases, and 3 bases stayed unmatched. CDR1 is MNHEY and CDR2 is SMNVEV in the germline V gene (reference sequence). The CDR3 extends over 14 amino acids. The CDR3 region is CASSLGQGALGYTF. The CDR3 DNA sequence: TGTGCCAGCAGTTTGGGACAGGGGGCGCTTGGCTACACCTTC.